The text below deals with one T cell receptor beta chain. What this receptor recognizes is not known. The record has no base qualities; no much larger clone is one base away. The germline V gene supplies CDR1 SGHRS and CDR2 YFSETQ. The CDR3 measures 16 amino acids from cysteine to phenylalanine. Just the 48-base CDR3 DNA is kept, in frame starting at base 1. V is trimmed back by 7 bases and J by 6 bases, and the junction contains 15 bases that no gene match accounts for. Libraries were built with the immunoSEQ multiplex PCR assay. For the multiplex PCR, a mixture combining 60 forward primers for TCR Vbeta segments and 13 reverse primers for TCR Jbeta segments was used. A multiplex PCR assay on genomic DNA amplified the CDR3 region of rearranged TCR beta genes. The Illumina HiSeq System was used to sequence the amplified TCR beta libraries as 87-base-pair reads. In the source study's methods: A later analysis tallied roughly 80 million unique TCR beta chains across the 660 or so repertoires, and approximately 12 million of those chains were shared by two or more donors. Raw reads were error-corrected and collapsed into unique sequences with a nearest-neighbor algorithm that merged closely related sequences to remove PCR and sequencing errors. Alignment of CDR3 sequences to IMGT reference sequences was used to assign V, D and J gene segments. For a sequence to be retained, at least a six-nucleotide match to both a V gene segment and a J gene segment was required. A rearrangement was called productive if the CDR3 had no stop codons and remained in frame with V and J, and every other rearrangement was called non-productive. CDR3 was defined according to IMGT convention as the region running from the second conserved V-encoded cysteine to the conserved J-encoded phenylalanine. The earlier analysis of 550 to 650 of the donors excluded any sequence lacking an unambiguous match to a single V gene segment. An earlier analysis of over 450 of the donors classified V segments as functional when productive rearrangements were above 56.7% and as segregating when the standard deviation between donors was above 5%. A statistical classification framework was built to diagnose cytomegalovirus status from the catalog of TCR beta chain sequences. In a later analysis, TCR nucleotide sequences were compared against IMGT/GENE-DB human TR gene sequences so that V and J genes could be assigned. Using the TCRdist pipeline, a later analysis assigned CDR3 sequences along with most-parsimonious VDJ recombination scenarios. In a later analysis, each TCR beta chain was defined by its CDR3 amino acid sequence together with its V-gene family, and reads lacking a unique V-gene family were excluded. A later analysis removed several hundred highly shared, low-generation-probability nucleotide sequences to deal with suspected cross-contamination and a sequencing artifact. In a later analysis, a clonal expansion index for each public chain was calculated from normalized within-repertoire ranks of inferred template counts. A later analysis computed generation probabilities with a VDJ recombination model fitted to out-of-frame rearrangements, and checked the results against IGoR. A later analysis scored TCR-TCR, TCR-HLA and TCR-CMV co-occurrence with hypergeometric tests, applying a repertoire-size bias correction to TCR pairs. To estimate false discovery rates, a later analysis permuted the HLA or CMV assignments 20 times. In a later analysis, co-occurring TCRs were grouped using DBSCAN, with TCRdist sequence similarity added in when clustering inside HLA-allele-positive subsets. Co-occurrence clustering excluded repertoires with fewer than 30,000 or more than 120,000 public chains, plus five with anomalous nucleotide sharing. The source is immuneACCESS, and TCRdb retained only in-frame sequences with V and J called. Part of the clones is not carried over; for the studies checked, unresolved V genes explain less than half of this, and the remainder is unexplained. From that table come the V and J calls and clone size; the DNA was used to work out D and trimming. The sample contains around 140,000 clones, over 65% of them found a single time. Clones ranked in the top ten supply around 2.9% of the sample.

This entry is derived from a study of cytomegalovirus exposure and HLA in healthy donors (TCRdb year 2017). Regarding the research as a whole: An earlier analysis of about 530 of the donors reported about 300 Gb of sequence data and about 120 million unique TCR beta sequences obtained from around 180 million T cells. An early release that covered several hundred HLA-typed donors contained around 300 gigabases of sequencing data and some 87 million unique TCR sequences. A later analysis re-analyzed previously published TCR beta repertoires from roughly 600 donors and added high-resolution HLA genotyping to study TCR occurrence patterns. The genetic ancestry cluster associated with self-reported Caucasian donors included 65% to 90% of the roughly 360 genotyped donors. A separate validation cohort of roughly 130 different subjects was used in addition to the approximately 670-subject first cohort. Alongside the repertoire data, information on donor age, sex, ethnicity and CMV serostatus was compiled. The later analysis used no new phenotypic data to find candidate immune exposures, relying instead on TCR beta sequences and their occurrence across donors. The study used immunosequencing to profile the T cell repertoires of approximately 630 subjects and linked those repertoires to cytomegalovirus serostatus. Among about 390 genotyped donors of the cohort, an average of around 240,000 unique TCR beta nucleotide sequences were sequenced per donor, around a sixth of them non-productive. All discovery cohort repertoires had been generated on a single sequencing platform. Typing coverage differed by locus: A, B, C, DRB1 and DQB1 were typed in roughly 629-640 donors, DQA1 in about 550, DPA1 in 606, and DPB1 in approximately 450. A later genetic analysis took genome-wide SNP genotypes for about three fifths of the 666 donors and used that subset as a discovery cohort. Four to six DR-DQ haplotypes were handled as single units for association and clustering, since linkage in the cohort was strong. Class I and class II HLA loci were covered by the typing at four-digit resolution. To predict cytomegalovirus infection status, the study brought together high-throughput TCR immunosequencing, statistical association of individual TCRs with disease status, and machine learning. To decide whether each TCR beta V gene segment behaved as functional or pseudogenic, an earlier analysis of nearly 600 of the donors relied on high-throughput TCR beta sequencing. The study was designed to test whether signatures of past pathogen exposure could be identified by cataloging public T cell receptors. Findings and caveats that apply to the study as a whole: A group of highly shared sequence variants was considered likely to be a technical artifact of the sequencing pipeline. Most TCR sequences were observed very rarely across donors, whereas some public TCRs were present in many individuals. The 87-base-pair reads could not distinguish some IMGT-functional V segments, including TRBV6-2 and TRBV6-3, so those segments were excluded. In a later genetic analysis, fewer N-insertions in productive TCRs were reported among donors in an Asian-associated ancestry cluster than the roughly 700-donor mean. A later analysis found that TCR association rates varied across HLA loci, with DRB1 alleles showing the most associated TCRs and HLA-C alleles the fewest. According to a later analysis, parvovirus B19, influenza, CMV and Epstein-Barr virus appeared linked to several top co-occurrence clusters. In both the original and validation cohorts, the classifier was reported to diagnose cytomegalovirus status with high specificity and sensitivity. A further reported finding was that TCR beta sequences accurately predicted the HLA-A and HLA-B alleles for most subjects in the first cohort. Roughly uniform sequencing depth across donors was assumed in presence/absence analyses, although this assumption may not hold. In this cohort, only TCR beta chains were sequenced, and detectable features were limited by the absence of alpha or paired-chain data. Because some donors lacked HLA typing at each locus, the association tests relied only on the typed subset. In a later genetic analysis, a missense DCLRE1C variant was associated with V-gene and J-gene trimming of TCR beta chains, and the association was replicated in an independent cohort. Linkage disequilibrium might explain the correlated functional status among segregating V segments, but an unknown experimental factor could not be excluded. The authors suggested that the approach could potentially be generalized to other disease states and immunological phenotypes. An earlier analysis of approximately 530 of the donors showed that most TCR beta V segments appeared in productive rearrangements either about 87% or about 30% of the time, which broadly matched IMGT annotations. Strong co-occurrence of HLA alleles, especially DR and DQ, made assigning TCR associations to individual alleles difficult. A later analysis found that HLA-associated TCR beta chains were more clonally expanded and had lower generation probabilities than equally common non-associated chains. Immune exposure information for the cohort was limited to CMV serostatus. Because counts were too low, 15 to 20 rarely observed V segments, including chromosome 9 orphons, were excluded from the earlier analysis of fewer than 650 of the donors. The study listed 150 to 200 TCR beta chains as associated with cytomegalovirus. Specific HLA alleles were associated with over 15,000 TCR beta sequences at a false discovery rate of 0.05 in a later analysis. According to a later analysis, most CMV-associated TCR beta chains appeared to be HLA-restricted, and the HLA associations seemed to be driven largely by CMV exposure. A few of the identified cytomegalovirus-associated TCR beta chains were confirmed in vitro to be specific for cytomegalovirus antigens.

In total, about 650 healthy bone marrow donors made up the cohort. At the time of sampling, all cohort members were nominally healthy, though unrecorded immune exposures were likely present. The donor tested CMV seronegative, placing the donor among the 300 to 450 seronegative members of the cohort. Each donor provided a peripheral blood sample, and peripheral blood mononuclear cells were used for TCR beta sequencing. The Qiagen DNeasy Blood Extraction Kit was used to extract genomic DNA from the blood cell samples. The sequence joins TRBV5-1 to TRBJ2-1, with TRBD1 matching 8 junction bases. Material for sequencing was PBMCs. This receptor was taken from a female donor in good health and CMV-seronegative. The DNA sequence follows: TGCGCCAGCGGATTCTCAACAGGGGGAGTGGGCAATGAGCAGTTCTTC. This translates into CASGFSTGGVGNEQFF.